The 30 T cell receptor beta chains reported below all come from one sample, sequenced in a study of T cell responses to AZD1222 COVID-19 vaccine. Data came from immunoSEQ multiplex PCR; TCRdb stores just in-frame clones and leaves some out. The sample lists about 120,000 clones, roughly nine tenths seen once, with roughly 7.4% in the top ten. This material consisted of peripheral blood, taken on day 0 of AZD1222 vaccination. The receptors come from an adult in good health.

Worth noting for this clone: In the same sample, other DNA sequences code for this CDR3. The genes are TRBV7-3 and TRBJ2-1, with 7 bases aligning to TRBD2. The CDR3 has 16 amino acids. Germline CDR1 reads SGHTA; CDR2 reads FQGTGA. Trimming removed 2 bases from V and 0 bases from J; junction bases left unmatched: 4. The CDR3 DNA follows: TGTGCCAGCAGCTTACGAGCGGGGAGCTCCTACAATGAGCAGTTCTTC. Translating gives CASSLRAGSSYNEQFF.

This clone occurred a few times. This sequence joins TRBV19 and TRBJ1-2; possibly TRBD1 for D (6 bases). Germline CDR1 and CDR2: LNHDA and SQIVND (reference sequence). Trimming cost V 10 bases and J 7 bases, with 22 bases left between them. The CDR3 is 14 amino acids. The CDR3 nucleotides read TGTGCCATCCACCCAGGGGTTGGAGTCCGTGGCTACACCTTC. Its translation is CAIHPGVGVRGYTF.

The genes are TRBV7-8 and TRBJ2-7, with 7 bases matching TRBD1. The V segment lost 2 bases and the J segment 3 bases; nucleotides outside the gene matches: 7. Germline V CDR1 and CDR2: SGHVS, FQNEAQ. This CDR3 is 15 amino acids long. The CDR3 here is CASSLYGTDFYEQYF. CDR3 nucleotide sequence: TGTGCCAGCAGCTTATACGGGACAGACTTCTACGAGCAGTACTTC.

By sample fraction, this clone is medium-sized. The chain combines TRBV9 with TRBJ1-3; D unclear. Per the germline V gene, CDR1 is SGDLS and CDR2 is YYNGEE. V lost 4 bases, J lost 4 bases, and 12 bases lay in between. The CDR3 is 14 amino acids. Here the CDR3 reads CASSSQDLGNTIYF. As DNA, the CDR3 is TGTGCCAGCAGCTCCCAGGATTTGGGAAACACCATATATTTT.

V usage is TRBV7-3 and J usage is TRBJ2-1; possible D gene TRBD2, 6 bases. The ends were cut back, 4 bases at V and 0 bases at J, with 7 bases in the middle. Germline values: CDR1 SGHTA, CDR2 FQGTGA. The CDR3 is made up of 14 amino acids. The CDR3 sequence is CASSSGSSYNEQFF. The CDR3 DNA follows: TGTGCCAGCAGCTCCGGGAGCTCCTACAATGAGCAGTTCTTC.

This chain uses TRBV6-5 with TRBJ2-3; either TRBD1 or TRBD2 may fit D (5 bases each). V was trimmed by 7 bases and J by 2 bases, leaving 16 bases between them. The germline CDR1 and CDR2 sequences are MNHEY and SVGAGI. The CDR3 length is 15 residues. This CDR3 is CASNFQGVLTDTQYF. DNA for the CDR3: TGTGCCAGCAACTTCCAGGGAGTCCTCACAGATACGCAGTATTTT.

This clone was counted a single time. This chain connects TRBV4-1 to TRBJ1-6; perhaps TRBD1 as D (5 bases). The CDR3 runs 14 residues. Germline loops: CDR1 MGHRA, CDR2 YSYEKL. V lost 0 bases and J 14 bases, leaving 14 bases between the germline ends. The CDR3 here is CASSQEQGLIALHF. CDR3 DNA sequence: TGCGCCAGCAGCCAAGAGCAGGGTCTAATCGCCCTCCACTTT.

CDR3 residues: CASSLRPDNEQFF. In DNA form, the CDR3 reads TGTGCCAGCAGCCTACGACCCGACAATGAGCAGTTCTTC. The rearrangement links TRBV9 to TRBJ2-1; D uncertain. Deletions cut 4 bases from V and 5 bases from J, with 10 bases between. CDR3 size: 13 residues. Germline values: CDR1 SGDLS, CDR2 YYNGEE.

The chain uses TRBV6-5 and TRBJ1-2; no definite D call. The germline V and J ends were trimmed by 8 bases and 8 bases, with 12 bases remaining between them. CDR1 MNHEY and CDR2 SVGAGI come from the germline V gene. The CDR3 runs to 11 residues. The CDR3 DNA sequence: TGTGCCAGCGTGGAGAACGCGGGCTACACCTTC. Translating it yields CASVENAGYTF.

This chain links TRBV28 with TRBJ2-2; a possible D gene is TRBD1 (5 bases). In germline, CDR1 is MDHEN, CDR2 SYDVKM. The CDR3 contains 13 residues. Trimming cost V 6 bases and J 5 bases, with 10 bases left between them. The CDR3 DNA follows: TGTGCCAGCAGGCCAGGACAAACCGGGGAGCTGTTTTTT. This gives the protein CASRPGQTGELFF.

Relative to its sample, this clone is medium-sized. The chain has TRBV27 and TRBJ2-7; D could derive from TRBD1 or TRBD2 (6 bases each). CDR3 size: 12 residues. The V gene's germline CDR1 is MNHEY and CDR2 SMNVEV (reference sequence). Trimming took off 8 bases at V and 7 bases at J, with 15 bases between the two ends. CDR3 in amino acids: CASGLGGREQYF. CDR3 nucleotide sequence: TGTGCCAGCGGACTCGGGGGCCGGGAGCAGTACTTC.

The gene calls are TRBV28 and TRBJ1-5; D remains ambiguous. Trimming pared 1 base from V and 3 bases from J, leaving 13 bases between. The germline gives CDR1 MDHEN, CDR2 SYDVKM. This CDR3 is 16 amino acids long. The CDR3 DNA reads TGTGCCAGCAGTTTATCGTTGGGTCCTACCAATCAGCCCCAGCATTTT. This translates into CASSLSLGPTNQPQHF.

CDR3 residues: CASSVSGDFYEQYF. Written as DNA, the CDR3 is TGTGCCAGCAGCGTTAGCGGGGATTTCTACGAGCAGTACTTC. The chain links TRBV6-6 to TRBJ2-7; 8 bases agree with TRBD2. CDR3 length: 14 residues. Germline values: CDR1 MNHNY, CDR2 SVGAGI (reference sequence). With 6 bases clipped from V and 3 bases from J, the junction kept 7 bases outside the gene matches.

In DNA form, the CDR3 reads TGTGCCAGCAGTGATTGCCTGGGTTATAGCAATCAGCCCCAGCATTTT. This encodes CASSDCLGYSNQPQHF. This chain uses TRBV6-4 with TRBJ1-5, with no clear D. The germline gives CDR1 MRHNA, CDR2 SNTAGT. CDR3 length: 16 residues. V lost 3 bases and J lost 0, with 12 bases in between.

This sequence joins TRBV11-2 and TRBJ2-2; 14 bases match TRBD2. V was pared by 2 bases and J by 6 bases, with 2 bases of the junction left unmatched. The CDR3 contains 16 residues. Germline CDR1 SGHAT, CDR2 FQNNGV. The CDR3 DNA reads as TGTGCCAGCAGCTTAAGACTAGCGGGAGGGCCCGGGGAGCTGTTTTTT. It encodes CASSLRLAGGPGELFF.

The J gene is TRBJ1-5, the V gene TRBV5-5, with unresolved D. With 4 bases removed from V and 2 bases from J, the gap between germline ends came to 7 bases. Looked up from germline, CDR1 is SGHKS and CDR2 is YYEKEE (reference sequence). The CDR3 sequence is 13 residues long. The chain's CDR3 is CASSARGNQPQHF. As DNA, the CDR3 is TGTGCCAGCAGCGCCCGGGGCAATCAGCCCCAGCATTTT.

The genes are TRBV7-3 and TRBJ2-2; 9 bases are shared with TRBD1. The CDR3 runs 16 residues. With V trimmed by 2 bases and J by 6 bases, 7 bases remained unmatched. CDR1 is SGHTA, CDR2 FQGTGA, per germline. The CDR3 loop reads CASSLSGTGRSGELFF. The CDR3 DNA is TGTGCCAGCAGCTTATCCGGGACAGGGAGGTCCGGGGAGCTGTTTTTT.

The V gene is TRBV7-9, the J gene TRBJ2-7; 7 bases line up with TRBD1. The CDR3 runs 14 residues. CDR1 SEHNR and CDR2 FQNEAQ come from the germline V gene (reference sequence). V shed 2 bases and J 5 bases; nucleotides not matched to a gene: 6. CDR3 nucleotide sequence: TGTGCCAGCAGCTTAACGGGACAGTTCCACGAGCAGTACTTC. It codes for CASSLTGQFHEQYF.

The J gene is TRBJ2-3, the V gene TRBV19, with D perhaps matching TRBD1 (5 bases). The CDR3 runs to 13 residues. Per the germline V gene, CDR1 is LNHDA and CDR2 is SQIVND (reference sequence). The ends were cut back, 0 bases at V and 6 bases at J, with 7 bases in the middle. CDR3 sequence (DNA): TGTGCCAGTAGTATAGAACCAGGGGATACGCAGTATTTT. Its protein is CASSIEPGDTQYF.

This sequence joins TRBV7-2 and TRBJ2-3; 8 nucleotides agree with TRBD2. This CDR3 is built from 14 residues. V shed 8 bases, J shed 6 bases, and the junction held 10 bases outside the gene matches. The V gene's germline CDR1 is SGHTA and CDR2 FQGNSA. The CDR3 bases are TGTGCCAGCGGACGGACTAGCCCTGCCGATACGCAGTATTTT. Protein sequence: CASGRTSPADTQYF.

The rearrangement links TRBV29-1 to TRBJ2-7, with D maybe TRBD2 (6 bases). The germline V gene encodes CDR1 SQVTM and CDR2 ANQGSEA. The CDR3 spans 14 residues. The V end lost 7 bases, the J end lost 7 bases, and 23 bases lay between the germline ends. This chain's CDR3 is CSAGRSGLPAEQYF. The CDR3, as DNA: TGCAGCGCAGGGCGTAGCGGACTCCCGGCGGAGCAGTACTTC.

This rearrangement joins TRBV11-2 to TRBJ2-7; D unresolved. Germline lookup yields CDR1 SGHAT and CDR2 FQNNGV. Trimming cost V 5 bases and J 7 bases, with 9 bases left between them. The CDR3 loop spans 11 amino acids. The CDR3 spells CASSPSREQYF. For the CDR3, the DNA is TGTGCCAGCAGCCCCAGTCGGGAGCAGTACTTC.

The chain uses TRBV6-1 and TRBJ1-5; D is ambiguous. V lost 2 bases, J lost 7 bases, and 9 bases lay in between. The CDR3 is 13 amino acids. Germline CDR1 and CDR2: MNHNS and SASEGT. The CDR3 sequence: CASSESVEQPQHF. The DNA for the CDR3 is TGTGCCAGCAGTGAATCGGTGGAACAGCCCCAGCATTTT.

The CDR3 is CASSRGGLAVTGELFF. The CDR3 region has the DNA TGTGCCAGCAGCAGAGGGGGACTAGCTGTCACCGGGGAGCTGTTTTTT. This chain uses TRBV9 with TRBJ2-2; 9 bases match TRBD2. Germline V gene data show CDR1 as SGDLS and CDR2 as YYNGEE. This CDR3 comprises 16 residues. V shed 4 bases and J 4 bases; nucleotides not matched to a gene: 8.

This chain joins TRBV7-2 and TRBJ1-2; D unclear. The CDR3 consists of 13 residues. The germline V and J ends were trimmed by 1 base and 7 bases, with 10 bases remaining between them. Germline CDR1 SGHTA, CDR2 FQGNSA. The CDR3 protein is CASSLGGESGYTF. As DNA, the CDR3 is TGTGCCAGCAGCTTAGGCGGCGAGAGTGGCTACACCTTC. Using reference TRBV7-2 and TRBJ1-2 for the parts outside the CDR3, the full variable domain is GAGVSQSPSNKVTEKGKDVELRCDPISGHTALYWYRQSLGQGLEFLIYFQGNSAPDKSGLPSDRFSAERTGGSVSTLTIQRTQQEDSAVYLCASSLGGESGYTFGSGTRLTVV.

J is TRBJ2-1 and V is TRBV11-2; 7 nucleotides line up with TRBD1. V was pared by 5 bases and J by 8 bases, with 9 bases of the junction left unmatched. This CDR3 is built from 14 residues. In germline, CDR1 is SGHAT, CDR2 FQNNGV. The CDR3 DNA reads as TGTGCCAGCAGCATTATAAACAGGGGTGATGAGCAGTTCTTC. The encoded protein is CASSIINRGDEQFF.

This chain links TRBV29-1 with TRBJ2-1, with a possible D match to TRBD1 (5 bases). CDR3 size: 12 residues. V dropped 3 bases and J dropped 5 bases, with 8 bases sitting between them. CDR1 SQVTM and CDR2 ANQGSEA come from the germline V gene. CDR3 in amino acids: CSVDHRNNEQFF. The CDR3 DNA reads as TGCAGCGTTGACCACAGGAACAATGAGCAGTTCTTC.

The rearrangement uses TRBV18 and TRBJ2-1, with no clear D. CDR1 and CDR2 from the germline V gene are KGHSH and LQKENI. The CDR3 runs to 15 residues. V was cut by 5 bases and J by 2 bases, with 13 bases left in between. The CDR3 nucleotides read TGTGCCAGCTCAGTTCGCAACCCCACCTACAATGAGCAGTTCTTC. It specifies CASSVRNPTYNEQFF.

This chain connects TRBV28 to TRBJ1-2; tentative D call: TRBD1 (5 bases). Trimming removed 5 bases at V and 4 bases at J, with 14 bases between. The CDR3 totals 14 residues. Germline values: CDR1 MDHEN, CDR2 SYDVKM. The CDR3: CASSLTGTLYGYTF. CDR3 coding DNA: TGTGCCAGCAGTCTTACCGGGACTCTCTATGGCTACACCTTC.

The chain employs TRBV5-6 and TRBJ2-7; tentatively, D is TRBD1 (5 bases). CDR3 length: 13 residues. Germline CDR1 and CDR2: SGHDT and YYEEEE. V lost 3 bases, J lost 2 bases, and 9 bases lay in between. CDR3 bases: TGTGCCAGCAGCTGGGGCCCTGCCTACGAGCAGTACTTC. Its protein is CASSWGPAYEQYF.